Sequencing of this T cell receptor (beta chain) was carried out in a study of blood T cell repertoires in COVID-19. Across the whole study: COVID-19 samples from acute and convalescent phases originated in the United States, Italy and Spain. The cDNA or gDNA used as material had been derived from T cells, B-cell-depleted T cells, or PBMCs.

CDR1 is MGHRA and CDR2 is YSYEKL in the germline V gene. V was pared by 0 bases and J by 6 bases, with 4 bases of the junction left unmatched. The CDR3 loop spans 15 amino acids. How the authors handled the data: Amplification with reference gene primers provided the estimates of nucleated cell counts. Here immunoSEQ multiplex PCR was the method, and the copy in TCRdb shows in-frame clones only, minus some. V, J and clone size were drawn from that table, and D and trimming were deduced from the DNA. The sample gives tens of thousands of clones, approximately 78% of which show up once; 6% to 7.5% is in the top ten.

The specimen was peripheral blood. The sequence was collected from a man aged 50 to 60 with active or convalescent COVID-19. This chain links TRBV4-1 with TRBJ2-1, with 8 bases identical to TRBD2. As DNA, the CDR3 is TGCGCCAGCAGCCAAGAAGACCTAGCGGGCAATGAGCAGTTCTTC. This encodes CASSQEDLAGNEQFF.